The 3 T cell receptor beta chains reported below all come from one sample, sequenced in a study of blood T cell repertoires in COVID-19. Produced via immunoSEQ multiplex PCR; TCRdb's table is partial and in-frame only. The sample includes approximately 270,000 clones, approximately 85% of them seen just once. Specimen: peripheral blood. The origin of the receptors is a woman in her sixties or seventies with acute or convalescent COVID-19.

The chain employs TRBV5-1 and TRBJ2-3, with 7 bases lining up with TRBD2. CDR1 is SGHRS and CDR2 is YFSETQ in the germline V gene. V shed 3 bases, J shed 0 bases, and the junction held 10 bases outside the gene matches. The CDR3 is 17 residues long. The CDR3 DNA follows: TGCGCCAGCAGCTGGGGGGGTAGCGGTTCTAGCACAGATACGCAGTATTTT. Amino acids: CASSWGGSGSSTDTQYF.

The V gene is TRBV6-5, the J gene TRBJ2-1; D gene uncertain. V shed 2 bases and J shed 7 bases, with 3 bases lying between them. Germline-derived CDR1 and CDR2 are MNHEY and SVGAGI. The CDR3 spans 11 residues. The DNA of the CDR3 is TGTGCCAGCAGTTACGAGAATGAGCAGTTCTTC. This sequence encodes CASSYENEQFF.

The V gene is TRBV7-2, the J gene TRBJ2-5, with 7 bases fitting TRBD2. Trimming removed 3 bases from V and 3 bases from J; junction bases left unmatched: 7. CDR3 length: 15 residues. Germline values: CDR1 SGHTA, CDR2 FQGNSA. The CDR3: CASSFGGTFKETQYF. Written as DNA, the CDR3 is TGTGCCAGCAGCTTCGGGGGGACGTTCAAAGAGACCCAGTACTTC. The variable domain in full, completed from reference TRBV7-2 and TRBJ2-5, reads GAGVSQSPSNKVTEKGKDVELRCDPISGHTALYWYRQSLGQGLEFLIYFQGNSAPDKSGLPSDRFSAERTGGSVSTLTIQRTQQEDSAVYLCASSFGGTFKETQYFGPGTRLLVL.